The rows below give T cell receptor beta chains drawn from one sample of a study of human thymus T cells. The assay was immunoSEQ multiplex PCR, and TCRdb's table has in-frame clones only and misses some. The sample has 70,000 to 75,000 clones, roughly 94% seen once. What was sequenced was thymus tissue. The receptors shown here come from a girl less than two years old with a congenital heart defect but otherwise immunologically healthy. Both conserved end residues are part of each CDR3. The order of the fields is D gene, V gene, J gene, clone size, CDR3 protein, CDR3 DNA. D genes are given only for firm matches. The listing skips clone size in some rows; elsewhere it reads once, few, many or a size class.

>NA|TRBV5-1|TRBJ1-4|NA
CASSPGRPKERTNEKLFF
TGCGCCAGCAGCCCGGGGCGCCCGAAGGAGCGAACTAATGAAAAACTGTTTTTT
>NA|TRBV12-5|TRBJ2-2|NA
CASGSRGRELFF
TGTGCTAGTGGTTCCCGGGGCCGGGAGCTGTTTTTT
>NA|TRBV28|TRBJ1-5|NA
CASSLRRKQPHF
TGTGCCAGCAGCCTCCGACGGAAGCAACCGCATTTT
>NA|TRBV7-2|TRBJ1-1|NA
CASSFTTREAEAFF
TGTGCCAGCAGCTTCACGACGAGGGAGGCTGAAGCTTTCTTT
>TRBD2|TRBV14|TRBJ2-5|NA
CASSQERDALAGPCQETQYF
TGTGCCAGCAGCCAAGAGAGAGACGCGCTAGCGGGACCCTGCCAAGAGACCCAGTACTTC
>TRBD2|TRBV6-6|TRBJ2-5|NA
CASRRTSGFEETQYF
TGTGCCAGCAGAAGGACTAGCGGGTTCGAAGAGACCCAGTACTTC
>NA|TRBV21-1|TRBJ1-5|NA
CASSKGQEYSNQPQHF
TGTGCCAGCAGCAAAGGACAGGAATATAGCAATCAGCCCCAGCATTTT
>NA|TRBV5-1|TRBJ2-1|NA
CASSFPPRYNEQFF
TGCGCCAGCAGCTTCCCACCACGGTACAATGAGCAGTTCTTC
>NA|TRBV10-1|TRBJ2-2|few
CASQCGELFF
TGCGCCAGTCAGTGCGGGGAGCTGTTTTTT
>TRBD2|TRBV9|TRBJ2-2|NA
CASKTSVDTGELFF
TGTGCCAGCAAAACTAGCGTAGACACCGGGGAGCTGTTTTTT
>NA|TRBV27|TRBJ1-2|NA
CASFPLNRWTSTGSGYTF
TGTGCCAGCTTTCCGCTGAACCGATGGACCAGCACAGGGAGTGGCTACACCTTC
>TRBD2|TRBV7-3|TRBJ2-3|NA
CASSSGGLADTQYF
TGTGCCAGCAGCTCCGGGGGACTAGCAGATACGCAGTATTTT
>TRBD1|TRBV5-8|TRBJ1-5|NA
CASSYQTGGEGSNQPQHF
TGTGCCAGCAGCTACCAGACAGGGGGCGAGGGGAGCAATCAGCCCCAGCATTTT
>NA|TRBV7-2|TRBJ1-5|once
CASSLALDSNQPQHF
TGTGCCAGCAGCTTAGCGCTGGATAGCAATCAGCCCCAGCATTTT
>NA|TRBV6-4|TRBJ1-1|NA
CASSDRGGQVTEAFF
TGTGCCAGCAGTGACCGCGGGGGGCAGGTCACTGAAGCTTTCTTT
>TRBD1|TRBV5-4|TRBJ2-7|NA
CASSPGQGAHEQYF
TGTGCCAGCAGTCCGGGACAGGGGGCCCACGAGCAGTACTTC
>TRBD1|TRBV10-3|TRBJ1-2|NA
CAISEGRTGQGYTF
TGTGCCATCAGTGAGGGGAGGACAGGGCAAGGCTACACCTTC
>NA|TRBV4-1|TRBJ2-3|NA
CASSQVPGTDTQYF
TGCGCCAGCAGCCAAGTTCCGGGCACAGATACGCAGTATTTT
>NA|TRBV27|TRBJ1-1|NA
CASSPKTSAGYTEAFF
TGTGCCAGCAGTCCAAAGACTTCAGCCGGTTACACTGAAGCTTTCTTT
>NA|TRBV28|TRBJ2-7|NA
CASSAGTLLQGDEQYF
TGTGCCAGCAGTGCCGGGACCCTTCTCCAGGGCGACGAGCAGTACTTC
>NA|TRBV11-2|TRBJ2-2|NA
CASSLESRTLSLLGELFF
TGTGCCAGCAGCTTAGAATCCAGGACTCTTAGTCTCCTGGGGGAGCTGTTTTTT
>NA|TRBV11-3|TRBJ2-1|NA
CASSRASGNNEQFF
TGTGCCAGCAGTCGAGCGTCCGGAAACAATGAGCAGTTCTTC
>NA|TRBV7-9|TRBJ1-4|NA
CASSLAKQATNEKLFF
TGTGCCAGCAGCTTAGCGAAACAGGCAACTAATGAAAAACTGTTTTTT
>NA|TRBV5-5|TRBJ2-2|once
CASSLGVVTGTTGELFF
TGTGCCAGCAGCTTGGGCGTGGTAACGGGAACGACCGGGGAGCTGTTTTTT
>NA|TRBV28|TRBJ2-7|NA
CASSLWGGGSYEQYF
TGTGCCAGCAGTTTATGGGGGGGAGGAAGCTACGAGCAGTACTTC
>TRBD1|TRBV29-1|TRBJ1-1|once
CSVEGGGQDTEAFF
TGCAGCGTTGAAGGGGGGGGACAGGACACTGAAGCTTTCTTT
>TRBD2|TRBV6-1|TRBJ2-1|once
CASSEGTSLTEQFF
TGTGCCAGCAGTGAAGGGACTAGCTTGACCGAGCAGTTCTTC
>NA|TRBV7-6|TRBJ2-3|NA
CASSELLGGHSTDTQYF
TGTGCCAGCAGCGAACTCCTGGGGGGACATAGCACAGATACGCAGTATTTT
>NA|TRBV4-1|TRBJ2-5|NA
CASSLTRGYLQETQYF
TGCGCCAGCAGCCTGACGAGGGGGTACCTTCAAGAGACCCAGTACTTC